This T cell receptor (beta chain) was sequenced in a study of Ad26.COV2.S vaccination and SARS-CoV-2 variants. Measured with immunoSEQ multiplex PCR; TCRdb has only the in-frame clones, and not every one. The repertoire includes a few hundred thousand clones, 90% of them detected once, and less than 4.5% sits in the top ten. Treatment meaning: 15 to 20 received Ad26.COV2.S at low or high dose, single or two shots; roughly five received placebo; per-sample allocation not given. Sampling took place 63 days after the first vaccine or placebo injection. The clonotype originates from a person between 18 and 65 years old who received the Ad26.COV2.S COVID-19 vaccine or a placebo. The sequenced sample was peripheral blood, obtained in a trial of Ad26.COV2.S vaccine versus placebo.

The CDR3 sequence: CASSQDPEREQFF. The CDR3 nucleotides read TGCGCCAGCAGCCAAGACCCAGAACGAGAGCAGTTCTTC. This chain uses TRBV4-1 with TRBJ2-1; no firm D call. Trimming cost V 0 bases and J 10 bases, with 10 bases left between them. The CDR3 runs to 13 residues. Germline V lookup: CDR1 MGHRA, CDR2 YSYEKL.